The TCR beta chain described here comes from a study of monozygotic twins with cystic fibrosis. This CDR3 has 11 residues. V was trimmed by 8 bases and J by 7 bases, leaving 14 bases between them. Germline V lookup: CDR1 DFQATT, CDR2 SNEGSKA (reference sequence). Data came from immunoSEQ multiplex PCR; TCRdb stores just in-frame clones and leaves some out. Among about 10,000 clones listed, around 97% were seen once. The chain links TRBV20-1 to TRBJ1-1; D uncertain. The sequenced material came from blood. The TCR originated in a boy younger than 18 with cystic fibrosis. This CDR3 is CSQLRAYEAFF. In nucleotides, the CDR3 is TGCAGTCAGCTAAGAGCGTATGAAGCTTTCTTT.